These 16 T cell receptor beta chains came from one sample sequenced in a study of vaccination and CD4 T cells after COVID-19. Cultured CD4+ T cells had their DNA profiled by the Oncomine TCR Beta short-read assay. TCRdb ran MiXCR on the PCR reads and lists one entry per CDR3 protein. The data hold over 1,500 distinct CDR3 sequences, with approximately 70% observed a single time. These receptors lack a known antigen. As for treatment: roughly 10-day PBMC culture with coronavirus spike peptide pools or control peptides (ViraFEST assay). The specimen was CD4+ T cells from blood, cultured in vitro, collected after SARS-CoV-2 vaccination. The receptors come from a human donor who had recovered from COVID-19.

J is TRBJ1-2 and V is TRBV5-4; D ambiguous. The germline CDR1 and CDR2 sequences are SGHNT and YYREEE (reference sequence). The CDR3 loop spans 14 amino acids. V was trimmed by 3 bases and J by 2 bases, leaving 11 bases between them. The CDR3 coding sequence is TGTGCCAGCAGCTCTACATACCCCAACTATGGCTACACCTTC. Translating gives CASSSTYPNYGYTF.

The chain has TRBV6-4 and TRBJ2-1, with D perhaps matching TRBD2 (6 bases). Between the trimmed V and J ends, which lost 6 bases and 9 bases, there was a span of 18 bases. This CDR3 contains 14 residues. Germline V gene lookup returns CDR1 MRHNA and CDR2 SNTAGT. The CDR3: CASRLRDLQGEQFF. CDR3 nucleotide sequence: TGTGCCAGCAGACTCCGGGACTTGCAGGGTGAGCAGTTCTTC.

This rearrangement joins TRBV20-1 to TRBJ2-1, with 12 positions matching TRBD2. Looked up from germline, CDR1 is DFQATT and CDR2 is SNEGSKA (reference sequence). V lost 6 bases to trimming and J lost 6 bases; unmatched junction nucleotides: 9. The CDR3 is 15 amino acids. The CDR3 coding sequence is TGCAGTGCGTTTCTAGCGGGAGGGCCATCCAATGAGCAGTTCTTC. It encodes CSAFLAGGPSNEQFF.

A single count supports this clonotype. The V gene is TRBV20-1, the J gene TRBJ2-3; TRBD2 is a possible D gene (5 bases). CDR1 DFQATT and CDR2 SNEGSKA come from the germline V gene (reference sequence). The CDR3 is 14 amino acids. DNA of the CDR3: TGCAGCGCCCGGTTACGGACTAGCACAGATACGCAGTATTTT. This codes for CSARLRTSTDTQYF.

The J gene is TRBJ2-1, the V gene TRBV28; D remains unclear. CDR1 is MDHEN, CDR2 SYDVKM, per germline. The CDR3 length is 12 residues. V was pared by 10 bases and J by 7 bases, with 14 bases between. For the CDR3, the DNA is TGTGCCACCCTAGACTTTTTAAATGAGCAGTTCTTC. Translated: CATLDFLNEQFF.

This clonotype is judged hyperexpanded. This rearrangement joins TRBV25-1 to TRBJ2-3; perhaps D is TRBD1 or TRBD2 (5 bases each). The CDR3 is 13 residues long. Germline lookup yields CDR1 MGHDK and CDR2 SYGVNS. Trimming pared 3 bases from V and 1 base from J, leaving 5 bases between. In DNA form, the CDR3 reads TGTGCCAGCAGTGAGGGGGGCACAGATACGCAGTATTTT. This gives the protein CASSEGGTDTQYF.

This clonotype was seen only a few times. The rearrangement uses TRBV5-1 and TRBJ2-7, with D perhaps assigned TRBD1 or TRBD2 (5 bases each). V was cut by 3 bases and J by 3 bases, with 10 bases left in between. Germline lookup yields CDR1 SGHRS and CDR2 YFSETQ. The CDR3 runs to 13 residues. The CDR3 here is CASSSGRGYEQYF. DNA of the CDR3: TGCGCCAGCAGCTCGGGACGGGGCTACGAGCAGTACTTC.

V usage is TRBV19 and J usage is TRBJ1-2; possible D gene TRBD1, 5 bases. The germline V gene has CDR1 LNHDA and CDR2 SQIVND (reference sequence). Trimming stripped 9 bases from V and 1 base from J, with 12 bases between. The CDR3 extends over 13 amino acids. The CDR3 bases are TGTGCCAGCCAGGACACGTTTAACTATGGCTACACCTTC. It encodes CASQDTFNYGYTF.

This chain uses TRBV23-1 with TRBJ1-2; unclear D gene. TRBV23-1 is an ORF for which the function is uncertain. V lost 0 bases to trimming and J lost 4 bases, with 3 bases between them. The CDR3 spans 12 residues. CDR3 DNA sequence: TGCGCCAGCAGTCAATCGGCCTATGGCTACACCTTC. This codes for CASSQSAYGYTF.

This CDR3 reads CASSEGTSGNTDTQYF. DNA of the CDR3: TGTGCCAGCAGTGAAGGGACTAGCGGGAACACAGATACGCAGTATTTT. J is TRBJ2-3 and V is TRBV6-1, with 12 bases matching TRBD2. CDR3 size: 16 residues. The germline CDR1 and CDR2 sequences are MNHNS and SASEGT. The junction had 1 base not matched to a gene; V was cut back by 1 base and J by 2 bases.

This clonotype has more than one count but fewer than ten. As DNA, the CDR3 is TGCAGTGCTAGAGAACCACCAGGAGTAACGAATTCACCCCTCCACTTT. It codes for CSAREPPGVTNSPLHF. This chain uses TRBV20-1 with TRBJ1-6, with D uncertain. Germline CDR1 is DFQATT and CDR2 is SNEGSKA (reference sequence). Trimming shortened V by 0 bases and J by 7 bases, and 16 bases separated the two germline ends. The CDR3 contains 16 residues.

By sample fraction, this clonotype is large. The chain carries TRBV20-1 and TRBJ2-7; D may be TRBD2 (6 bases). The CDR3 has 12 residues. Germline V gives CDR1 DFQATT, CDR2 SNEGSKA (reference sequence). The CDR3 loop is CSGGAGVYEQYF. DNA for the CDR3: TGCAGCGGCGGGGCCGGAGTCTACGAGCAGTACTTC.

This clonotype has only a few counts. This chain connects TRBV29-1 to TRBJ1-2, with D unresolved. The CDR3 sequence is 9 residues long. V lost 4 bases and J 8 bases, leaving 5 bases between the germline ends. Germline CDR1 and CDR2: SQVTM and ANQGSEA. CDR3 nucleotide sequence: TGCAGCGTTGTTGAAGGCTACACCTTC. Translation gives CSVVEGYTF.

J is TRBJ1-4 and V is TRBV15; the match to TRBD1 covers 7 bases. The CDR3 is 15 residues long. CDR1 LNHNV and CDR2 YYDKDF come from the germline V gene (reference sequence). Trimming cost V 5 bases and J 5 bases; bases outside gene matches: 8. The DNA of the CDR3 is TGTGCCACCAGCGGGGATTCGGGACAGAATGAAAAACTGTTTTTT. Residues: CATSGDSGQNEKLFF.

This clonotype has just a few counts. The rearrangement links TRBV28 to TRBJ1-1; D is possibly TRBD1 (6 bases). Germline CDR1 is MDHEN and CDR2 is SYDVKM. The CDR3 runs to 17 residues. The ends were cut back, 1 base at V and 3 bases at J, with 18 bases in the middle. This CDR3 reads CASSLSRWGRRDTEAFF. CDR3 coding DNA: TGTGCCAGCAGTTTATCCCGATGGGGGCGAAGGGACACTGAAGCTTTCTTT. Together with reference TRBV28 and TRBJ1-1, the CDR3 gives the full variable domain: DVKVTQSSRYLVKRTGEKVFLECVQDMDHENMFWYRQDPGLGLRLIYFSYDVKMKEKGDIPEGYSVSREKKERFSLILESASTNQTSMYLCASSLSRWGRRDTEAFFGQGTRLTVV.

This chain joins TRBV20-1 and TRBJ1-3; TRBD1 aligns across 8 bases. The CDR3 consists of 13 residues. Germline loops: CDR1 DFQATT, CDR2 SNEGSKA (reference sequence). J lost 8 bases, V lost 2 bases, and 5 bases had no gene match. CDR3 nucleotide sequence: TGCAGTGCTAGATCGGACAGGGCCTACACCATATATTTT. Protein product: CSARSDRAYTIYF.